A few counts support the clone carrying this T cell receptor beta chain. Predating any ophthalmopathy symptoms, the blood sample was taken at first hyperthyroidism diagnosis. These data originate in a study of T cells in Graves' hyperthyroidism and ophthalmopathy. Across the whole study: Blood from the periphery was taken at initial diagnosis, before any treatment.

In germline, CDR1 is KGHSH, CDR2 LQKENI. V was shortened by 2 bases and J by 2 bases, with 10 bases between the two germline ends. The CDR3 loop spans 14 amino acids. Regions amplified from RNA transcripts were the TCR beta CDR3 regions. First-round RT-PCR targeting the TCR CDR3 was performed with the HTBI primer set. TCRdb analysed the multiplex PCR reads with MiXCR anew, one entry per CDR3 protein. Among around 380,000 distinct CDR3 sequences listed, about 14% were seen once. The receptor's source is a man aged 30 to 39 with Graves' hyperthyroidism that later progressed to Graves' ophthalmopathy. The V call is TRBV18, the J call TRBJ2-7; perhaps TRBD2 as D (5 bases). Input material: blood. The CDR3 here is CASSPKDGAYEQYF. DNA for the CDR3: TGTGCCAGCTCACCAAAGGACGGGGCCTACGAGCAGTACTTC. The full variable domain, completed using reference TRBV18 and TRBJ2-7, is NAGVMQNPRHLVRRRGQEARLRCSPMKGHSHVYWYRQLPEEGLKFMVYLQKENIIDESGMPKERFSAEFPKEGPSILRIQQVVRGDSAAYFCASSPKDGAYEQYFGPGTRLTVT.